The rows below give T cell receptor beta chains drawn from one sample of a study of CD8+CD57+ T cells in acquired aplastic anemia. TCRdb passed the reads through MiXCR, listing each CDR3 protein once. Of about 110,000 distinct CDR3 sequences detected, roughly 50% appear once; the ten largest clones hold 30% to 35%. Sequenced input: sorted CD4+, CD8+, or CD8+CD57+ T cells (not recorded which) from PBMCs. These receptors were taken from a human donor in good health, serving as a control. Each CDR3 is given with its conserved first and last residue. The D gene is left open where the match is weak. Size is omitted from some rows. Given values are once, few, many or a class for expanded clones.

TRBD2	TRBV11-1	.	TRBJ2-3	CASSLGRGGRTDTQYF	TGTGCCAGCAGCTTAGGTCGGGGGGGCCGCACAGATACGCAGTATTTT
.	TRBV7-2	many	TRBJ2-7	CASSFTSSYEQYF	TGTGCCAGCAGTTTTACTAGTTCCTACGAGCAGTACTTC
.	TRBV5-4	.	TRBJ2-7	CASSLGQTYKQYF	TGTGCCAGCAGCCTTGGACAGACCTACAAGCAGTACTTC
TRBD1	TRBV4-3	many	TRBJ2-2	CASSQGTGNTGELFF	TGCGCCAGCAGCCAGGGGACAGGGAACACCGGGGAGCTGTTTTTT
.	TRBV10-2	many	TRBJ2-5	CASNSVLQETQYF	TGCGCCAGCAACTCCGTCCTACAAGAGACCCAGTACTTC
.	TRBV7-8	many	TRBJ1-1	CASRHSGTEAFF	TGTGCCAGCAGGCACTCAGGGACAGAAGCTTTCTTT
.	TRBV5-4	many	TRBJ2-1	CASSFDGQGGSNEQFF	TGTGCCAGCAGCTTCGATGGGCAGGGTGGAAGCAATGAGCAGTTCTTC
TRBD1	TRBV10-3	.	TRBJ2-1	CAIIRGPYNEQFF	TGTGCCATCATCAGGGGGCCCTACAATGAGCAGTTCTTC
.	TRBV7-8	many	TRBJ1-3	CASSLYTRSGNTIYF	TGTGCCAGCAGCTTATACACCCGCTCTGGAAACACCATATATTTT
.	TRBV20-1	once	TRBJ1-2	CSAREAGQSLYTF	TGCAGTGCTAGAGAGGCCGGGCAATCACTCTACACCTTC
.	TRBV7-6	many	TRBJ1-1	CASSYEMNTEAFF	TGTGCCAGCAGCTACGAAATGAACACTGAAGCTTTCTTT
.	TRBV24-1	.	TRBJ2-1	CATSDFGQYNEQFF	TGTGCCACCAGTGATTTCGGACAGTACAATGAGCAGTTCTTC
.	TRBV29-1	once	TRBJ1-1	CSVDPHGRRDTEAFF	TGCAGCGTTGACCCCCACGGAAGGAGGGACACTGAAGCTTTCTTT
TRBD1	TRBV19	once	TRBJ1-1	CASRRQGSLNTEAFF	TGTGCCAGTAGACGACAGGGGTCGCTGAACACTGAAGCTTTCTTT
TRBD1	TRBV29-1	.	TRBJ1-1	CSAERGTGHTEAFF	TGCAGCGCCGAACGAGGGACAGGACACACTGAAGCTTTCTTT
.	TRBV27	many	TRBJ1-5	CASSLFSSNQPQHF	TGTGCCAGCAGTTTATTTAGTAGCAATCAGCCCCAGCATTTT
.	TRBV11-2	many	TRBJ1-2	CASSFTQDYGYTF	TGTGCCAGCAGCTTTACGCAGGATTATGGCTACACCTTC
.	TRBV19	.	TRBJ1-6	CATADALIHSPLHF	TGTGCCACTGCAGATGCCCTGATTCATTCACCCCTCCACTTT
.	TRBV29-1	.	TRBJ2-3	CSVEEDNTQYF	TGCAGCGTTGAAGAGGATAATACGCAGTATTTT
.	TRBV20-1	.	TRBJ1-2	CSATDSGAGGYTF	TGCAGTGCTACGGACAGTGGGGCGGGTGGCTACACCTTC
TRBD1	TRBV19	.	TRBJ2-5	CASSTDRGETQYF	TGTGCCAGTAGTACGGACAGGGGCGAGACCCAGTACTTC
TRBD1	TRBV27	many	TRBJ1-5	CASKRQGGSNQPQHF	TGTGCCAGCAAACGACAGGGGGGGAGCAATCAGCCCCAGCATTTT
TRBD2	TRBV4-1	many	TRBJ2-5	CASSSPGLAGGLYF	TGCGCCAGCAGCTCCCCGGGACTAGCGGGGGGGCTGTACTTC
.	TRBV7-2	once	TRBJ2-7	CASSFEVTSYEQYF	TGTGCCAGCAGCTTTGAAGTTACATCCTACGAGCAGTACTTC
TRBD1	TRBV15	few	TRBJ1-5	CATSRDKGQNQPQHF	TGTGCCACCAGCAGAGATAAGGGACAGAATCAGCCCCAGCATTTT
TRBD1	TRBV5-1	.	TRBJ2-2	CASSLQGATNTGELFF	TGCGCCAGCAGCTTGCAGGGGGCAACCAACACCGGGGAGCTGTTTTTT
.	TRBV7-9	.	TRBJ2-7	CASSVGSLSYEQYF	TGTGCCAGCAGCGTGGGGAGCCTCTCCTACGAGCAGTACTTC
.	TRBV2	once	TRBJ2-3	CASSATGAYTDTQYF	TGTGCCAGCAGTGCGACTGGCGCATACACAGATACGCAGTATTTT
TRBD2	TRBV6-5	.	TRBJ2-3	CASSYSERGSTDTRYF	TGTGCCAGCAGTTACTCGGAGCGGGGGAGCACGGATACGCGGTATTTT
.	TRBV13	many	TRBJ2-5	CASSSFQETQYF	TGTGCCAGCAGCTCGTTCCAAGAGACCCAGTACTTC
.	TRBV19	.	TRBJ1-1	CASSSRAQSTEAFF	TGTGCCAGTAGTAGTCGGGCCCAGAGCACTGAAGCTTTCTTT
TRBD2	TRBV27	many	TRBJ2-1	CASSSTSGGDNEQFF	TGTGCCAGCAGTTCCACTAGCGGGGGGGACAATGAGCAGTTCTTC
.	TRBV24-1	few	TRBJ1-5	CASREIGGTDQPQHF	TGTGCCAGCAGAGAGATCGGGGGTACTGATCAGCCCCAGCATTTT
TRBD2	TRBV11-2	.	TRBJ2-1	CASSFKSRGGSYNEQFF	TGTGCCAGCAGCTTCAAATCCCGGGGGGGCTCCTACAATGAGCAGTTCTTC
TRBD1	TRBV20-1	.	TRBJ1-2	CSARVGDRGDYGYTF	TGCAGTGCTAGGGTGGGGGACAGGGGAGACTATGGCTACACCTTC
.	TRBV10-3	.	TRBJ1-6	CAISEGRQAPLHF	TGTGCCATCAGTGAGGGCAGGCAAGCACCCCTCCACTTT
.	TRBV15	.	TRBJ1-4	CATSRTEDEKLFF	TGTGCCACCAGCAGAACAGAAGATGAAAAACTGTTTTTT
TRBD2	TRBV11-1	once	TRBJ2-5	CASSPTGTSGGALETQYF	TGTGCCAGCAGCCCAACCGGGACTAGCGGGGGGGCCTTAGAGACCCAGTACTTC
.	TRBV29-1	.	TRBJ1-1	CSVAPGWGHDTEAFF	TGCAGCGTTGCCCCCGGTTGGGGGCACGACACTGAAGCTTTCTTT
TRBD2	TRBV10-3	few	TRBJ2-3	CAISDGSGSTDTQYF	TGTGCCATCAGTGACGGTAGCGGGTCCACAGATACGCAGTATTTT
.	TRBV4-3	many	TRBJ1-1	CASSQDRSTGAEAFF	TGCGCCAGCAGCCAAGATCGTAGTACGGGGGCGGAGGCTTTCTTT
.	TRBV5-1	once	TRBJ2-7	CASRDDRYITYEQYF	TGCGCCAGCAGGGACGACAGGTACATTACCTACGAGCAGTACTTC
TRBD2	TRBV11-2	many	TRBJ2-1	CASSTPGLAGSYNEQFF	TGTGCCAGCAGCACACCGGGACTAGCGGGCTCCTACAATGAGCAGTTCTTC
.	TRBV27	.	TRBJ1-2	CASSLNGGGNGYTF	TGTGCCAGCAGTTTAAACGGGGGGGGTAATGGCTACACCTTC
.	TRBV10-3	once	TRBJ1-2	CAISESTDTYGYTF	TGTGCCATCAGTGAGTCAACAGACACCTATGGCTACACCTTC
.	TRBV6-5	many	TRBJ1-2	CASSYEPVGGYTF	TGTGCCAGCAGTTACGAGCCAGTGGGGGGCTACACCTTC
.	TRBV15	.	TRBJ1-2	CATSSQTESYGYTF	TGTGCCACCAGCAGTCAGACAGAATCCTATGGCTACACCTTC
.	TRBV9	many	TRBJ1-2	CASSVEGTYGYTF	TGTGCCAGCAGCGTGGAAGGGACCTATGGCTACACCTTC
.	TRBV20-1	.	TRBJ2-7	CSALGQSSYEQYF	TGCAGTGCCCTGGGACAAAGCTCCTACGAGCAGTACTTC
.	TRBV5-6	.	TRBJ2-2	CASSSPGSRSGELFF	TGTGCCAGCAGCTCACCGGGAAGCCGTTCCGGGGAGCTGTTTTTT
TRBD1	TRBV5-4	.	TRBJ2-7	CASSPPGQGGYEQYF	TGTGCCAGCAGCCCGCCGGGACAGGGGGGTTACGAGCAGTACTTC
.	TRBV4-2	few	TRBJ2-1	CASSLRGALNEQFF	TGTGCCAGCAGCTTGCGCGGGGCCCTCAATGAGCAGTTCTTC
.	TRBV5-1	many	TRBJ2-7	CASSLEGPRSSYEQYF	TGCGCCAGCAGCTTGGAGGGCCCCCGAAGCTCCTACGAGCAGTACTTC
TRBD1	TRBV2	.	TRBJ1-6	CASSDQQGRSPLHF	TGTGCCAGCAGTGACCAACAGGGGCGATCACCCCTCCACTTT
.	TRBV12-3/TRBV12-4	many	TRBJ1-1	CASSPTGNTEAFF	TGTGCCAGCAGTCCTACAGGGAACACTGAAGCTTTCTTT
.	TRBV15	.	TRBJ2-7	CATKSAGAYEQYF	TGTGCCACCAAGTCCGCTGGGGCCTACGAGCAGTACTTC
.	TRBV2	.	TRBJ2-3	CASSGDSANTQYF	TGTGCCAGCAGTGGAGACAGCGCTAATACGCAGTATTTT
.	TRBV7-2	.	TRBJ2-7	CASVYRQEQYF	TGTGCCAGCGTATACCGTCAAGAGCAGTACTTC